This T cell receptor (beta chain) originates from a study of T cell responses to AZD1222 COVID-19 vaccine. Looking at the study overall: Both about-4-week and about-12-week second-dose recipients were combined. Study-wide results and caveats: Compared with day 0, the breadth and depth of the Spike-specific TCR repertoire rose significantly after two doses of AZD1222. Repertoires were obtained solely post-peak T cell response. The study identified only five to seven AZD1222 recipients as seropositive at baseline.

Produced via immunoSEQ multiplex PCR; TCRdb's table is partial and in-frame only. The sample records about 150,000 clones, 85% to 95% being singletons. The CDR3 sequence is 15 residues long. With 1 base removed from V and 5 bases from J, the gap between germline ends came to 14 bases. The germline CDR1 and CDR2 sequences are MDHEN and SYDVKM. The table lists this clone with a count of one. Its antigen is currently unknown. This sequence joins TRBV28 and TRBJ2-5; D unresolved. The sample here was peripheral blood, taken on day 0 of AZD1222 vaccination. This receptor was identified in an adult in good health. The CDR3 loop reads CASSLLGTPMETQYF. Here the CDR3 DNA reads TGTGCCAGCAGTTTATTAGGTACCCCGATGGAGACCCAGTACTTC.